These 15 T cell receptor beta chains were sequenced from one sample in a study of CD8 T cells in Susac syndrome. The RNA input was about 0.5 to 1 ug, and it was reverse transcribed with random hexamers. A single record per CDR3 protein comes from TCRdb applying MiXCR to the immunoSEQ multiplex PCR reads. The data contain about 83,000 distinct CDR3 sequences, approximately 96% of them seen just once; the ten biggest clones take up approximately 0.42%. The sample taken for sequencing was CD8+ T cells from PBMCs. These receptors came from a human donor with Susac syndrome.

V and J are TRBV29-1 and TRBJ1-1; no clear D gene. V gave up 4 bases and J gave up 7 bases, with 7 bases separating them. The V gene's germline CDR1 is SQVTM and CDR2 ANQGSEA. This CDR3 is built from 10 residues. This CDR3 reads CSVAVGEAFF. The DNA for the CDR3 is TGCAGCGTTGCTGTAGGTGAAGCTTTCTTT.

The chain joins TRBV28 to TRBJ2-5; D perhaps matches TRBD2 (5 bases). The germline V and J ends were trimmed by 3 bases and 4 bases, with 15 bases remaining between them. The germline V gene has CDR1 MDHEN and CDR2 SYDVKM. The CDR3 length is 15 residues. Here the CDR3 DNA reads TGTGCCAGCAGTTTTTTGGTCGGGGATGGAGAGACCCAGTACTTC. Translated, it gives CASSFLVGDGETQYF. Combining the CDR3 with reference TRBV28 and TRBJ2-5 gives the whole variable domain DVKVTQSSRYLVKRTGEKVFLECVQDMDHENMFWYRQDPGLGLRLIYFSYDVKMKEKGDIPEGYSVSREKKERFSLILESASTNQTSMYLCASSFLVGDGETQYFGPGTRLLVL.

This sequence joins TRBV28 and TRBJ2-1, with TRBD2 matching over 13 bases. The germline V gene has CDR1 MDHEN and CDR2 SYDVKM. The CDR3 is 16 residues long. V shed 3 bases and J 4 bases; nucleotides not matched to a gene: 3. CDR3 in DNA: TGTGCCAGCAGTTTGCCGGGACTAGCGGGGTACAATGAGCAGTTCTTC. This gives the protein CASSLPGLAGYNEQFF.

V usage is TRBV15 and J usage is TRBJ1-1; D is unclear. V was clipped by 0 bases and J by 10 bases, with 21 bases between them. Germline V gene lookup returns CDR1 LNHNV and CDR2 YYDKDF (reference sequence). This CDR3 region has 16 residues. The CDR3 protein is CATSRDLGVLSLGAFF. For the CDR3, the DNA is TGTGCCACCAGCAGAGATTTAGGAGTATTAAGCCTTGGAGCTTTCTTT.

This clonotype showed up just once. The chain joins TRBV4-3 to TRBJ2-7; the D is unclear. Trimming stripped 1 base from V and 3 bases from J, with 7 bases between. Germline V lookup: CDR1 LGHNA, CDR2 YSLEER. This CDR3 comprises 13 residues. The CDR3 coding sequence is TGCGCCAGCAGCCAAGGGGTGGACTACGAGCAGTACTTC. It codes for CASSQGVDYEQYF.

The chain recombines TRBV6-5 with TRBJ2-7; 7 positions agree with TRBD1. V lost 5 bases and J lost 2; bases outside the gene matches: 6. CDR1 is MNHEY and CDR2 is SVGAGI in the germline V gene. The CDR3 spans 14 residues. Here the CDR3 DNA reads TGTGCCAGCAGTACATACAGGGGAACCTACGAGCAGTACTTC. Its protein product is CASSTYRGTYEQYF.

The chain combines TRBV12-3 or TRBV12-4 with TRBJ2-1; tentative D call: TRBD2 (5 bases). Trimming removed 6 bases from V and 9 bases from J, with 24 bases in between. The CDR3 runs 16 residues. The CDR3 loop is CASRVPLGLARGEQFF. CDR3 DNA sequence: TGTGCCAGCAGGGTCCCCCTCGGGCTAGCCAGAGGTGAGCAGTTCTTC.

The J gene is TRBJ2-7, the V gene TRBV2; possibly TRBD1 for D (5 bases). Trimming cost V 7 bases and J 3 bases, with 10 bases left between them. The CDR3 is made up of 12 amino acids. Germline V lookup: CDR1 SNHLY, CDR2 FYNNEI. The CDR3 DNA reads TGTGCCAGCATCGGACACGGCTACGAGCAGTACGTC. Its protein is CASIGHGYEQYV.

The chain recombines TRBV28 with TRBJ2-5, with TRBD1 matching 7 bases. Germline V gene data show CDR1 as MDHEN and CDR2 as SYDVKM. CDR3 length: 17 residues. V dropped 5 bases and J dropped 2; count of bases not matched to a gene: 14. The CDR3 nucleotides read TGTGCCAGCAGTACGGGACAGAGCAATCAAGAACAAGAGACCCAGTACTTC. Its protein product is CASSTGQSNQEQETQYF.

The chain employs TRBV24-1 and TRBJ1-2, with 7 nucleotides matching TRBD1. CDR1 and CDR2 from the germline V gene are KGHDR and SFDVKD. Trimming cost V 4 bases and J 10 bases; bases outside gene matches: 8. The CDR3 contains 13 residues. DNA of the CDR3: TGTGCCACCAGTGACTCTCCGGGACAGATCTACACCTTC. Its protein product is CATSDSPGQIYTF.

The CDR3 coding sequence is TGTGCCTGGAGTGTCCCCCCGAGCTCCTACAATGAGCAGTTCTTC. Translation gives CAWSVPPSSYNEQFF. The chain is built from TRBV30 and TRBJ2-1; D is uncertain. There are 15 residues in the CDR3. Germline loops: CDR1 GTSNPN, CDR2 SVGIG (reference sequence). V lost 0 bases and J 0 bases, leaving 9 bases between the germline ends.

J is TRBJ2-2 and V is TRBV9; D unresolved. The CDR3 is 14 residues long. The germline gives CDR1 SGDLS, CDR2 YYNGEE. Trimming left V 3 bases short and J 7 bases short, with 13 bases between. CDR3 residues: CASSARSDGGELFF. The CDR3 DNA sequence: TGTGCCAGCAGCGCCCGATCCGATGGCGGGGAGCTGTTTTTT.

This sequence joins TRBV13 and TRBJ2-7; D might be TRBD2 (6 bases). Germline V CDR1 and CDR2: PRHDT, FYEKMQ (reference sequence). This CDR3 is built from 13 residues. V lost 0 bases and J lost 6, with 9 bases in between. The CDR3 region is CASSLGKGGEQYV. CDR3 nucleotides: TGTGCCAGCAGCTTAGGTAAGGGAGGCGAGCAGTACGTC.

This clonotype was seen once. This chain uses TRBV5-4 with TRBJ1-1, with D uncertain. Per the germline V gene, CDR1 is SGHNT and CDR2 is YYREEE (reference sequence). V shed 0 bases and J shed 1 base, with 7 bases lying between them. The CDR3 is made up of 14 amino acids. The CDR3 protein is CASSLGQTNTEAFF. In DNA, the CDR3 is TGTGCCAGCAGCTTGGGTCAGACGAACACTGAAGCTTTCTTT.

The chain joins TRBV20-1 to TRBJ2-7; possibly TRBD1 for D (6 bases). Trimming left V 0 bases short and J 3 bases short, with 9 bases between. This CDR3 contains 13 residues. The germline V gene encodes CDR1 DFQATT and CDR2 SNEGSKA (reference sequence). The CDR3 loop reads CSARDGTNYEQYV. CDR3 DNA: TGCAGTGCTAGAGACGGGACAAACTACGAGCAGTACGTC.